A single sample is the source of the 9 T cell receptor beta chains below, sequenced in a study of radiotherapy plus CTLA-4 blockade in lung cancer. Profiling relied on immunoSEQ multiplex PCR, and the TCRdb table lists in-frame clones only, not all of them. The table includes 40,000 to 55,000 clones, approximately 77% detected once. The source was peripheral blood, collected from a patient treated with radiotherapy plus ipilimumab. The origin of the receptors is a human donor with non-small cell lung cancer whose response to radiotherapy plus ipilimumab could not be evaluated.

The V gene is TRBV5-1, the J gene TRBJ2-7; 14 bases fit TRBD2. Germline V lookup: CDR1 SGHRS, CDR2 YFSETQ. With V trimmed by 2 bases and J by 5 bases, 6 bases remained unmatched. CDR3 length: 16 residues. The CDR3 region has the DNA TGCGCCAGCAGCTTCTCCTCGGGACTAGCGGGGGACGAGCAGTACTTC. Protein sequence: CASSFSSGLAGDEQYF.

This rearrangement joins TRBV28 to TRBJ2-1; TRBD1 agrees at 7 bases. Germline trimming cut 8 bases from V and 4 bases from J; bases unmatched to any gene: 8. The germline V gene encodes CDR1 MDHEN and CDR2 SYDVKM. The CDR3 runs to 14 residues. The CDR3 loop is CASSDTGEYNEQFF. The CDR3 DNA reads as TGTGCCAGCTCAGATACAGGGGAGTACAATGAGCAGTTCTTC.

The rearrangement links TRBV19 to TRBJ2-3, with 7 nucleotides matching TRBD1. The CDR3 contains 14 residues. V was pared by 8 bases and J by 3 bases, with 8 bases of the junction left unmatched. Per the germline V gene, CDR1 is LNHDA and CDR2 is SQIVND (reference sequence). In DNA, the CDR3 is TGTGCCAGTTTTAAGGGACAGAGGACAGATACGCAGTATTTT. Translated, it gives CASFKGQRTDTQYF. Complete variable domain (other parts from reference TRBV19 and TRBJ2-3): DGGITQSPKYLFRKEGQNVTLSCEQNLNHDAMYWYRQDPGQGLRLIYYSQIVNDFQKGDIAEGYSVSREKKESFPLTVTSAQKNPTAFYLCASFKGQRTDTQYFGPGTRLTVL.

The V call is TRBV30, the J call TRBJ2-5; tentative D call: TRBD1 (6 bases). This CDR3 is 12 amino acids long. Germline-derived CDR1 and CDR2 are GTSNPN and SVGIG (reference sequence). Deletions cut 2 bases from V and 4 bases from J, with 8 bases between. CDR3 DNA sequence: TGTGCCTGGAGTTGGGGGCGAGAGACCCAGTACTTC. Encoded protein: CAWSWGRETQYF.

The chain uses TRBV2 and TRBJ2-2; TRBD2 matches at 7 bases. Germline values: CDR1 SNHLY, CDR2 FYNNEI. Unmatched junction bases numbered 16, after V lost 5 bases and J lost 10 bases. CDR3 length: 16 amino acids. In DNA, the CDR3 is TGTGCCAGCAGTAGGGGAAGCGGGAAGGTGAGGGAGGAGCTGTTTTTT. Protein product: CASSRGSGKVREELFF.

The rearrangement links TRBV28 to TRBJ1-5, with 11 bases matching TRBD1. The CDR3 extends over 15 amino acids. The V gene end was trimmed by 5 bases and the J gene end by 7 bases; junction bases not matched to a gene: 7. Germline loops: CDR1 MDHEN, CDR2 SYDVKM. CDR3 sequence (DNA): TGTGCCAGCAGTCGGGACAGGGGGGCAGGGCAGCCCCAGCATTTT. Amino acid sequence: CASSRDRGAGQPQHF.

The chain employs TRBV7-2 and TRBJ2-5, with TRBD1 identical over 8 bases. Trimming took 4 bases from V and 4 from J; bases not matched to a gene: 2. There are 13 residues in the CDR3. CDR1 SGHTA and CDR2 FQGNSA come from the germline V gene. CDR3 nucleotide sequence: TGTGCCAGCAGCTACGGACAGGGAGAGACCCAGTACTTC. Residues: CASSYGQGETQYF.

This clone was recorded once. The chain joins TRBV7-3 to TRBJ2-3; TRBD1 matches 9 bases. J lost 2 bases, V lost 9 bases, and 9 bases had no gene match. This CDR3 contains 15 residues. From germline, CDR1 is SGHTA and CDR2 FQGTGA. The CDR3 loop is CASGQGSISTDTQYF. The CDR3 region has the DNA TGTGCCAGTGGACAGGGGAGTATTTCCACAGATACGCAGTATTTT.

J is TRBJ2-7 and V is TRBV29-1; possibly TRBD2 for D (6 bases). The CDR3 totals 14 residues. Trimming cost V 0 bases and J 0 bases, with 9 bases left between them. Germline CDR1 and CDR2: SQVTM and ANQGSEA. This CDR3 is CSVEETRNSYEQYF. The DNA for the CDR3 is TGCAGCGTTGAAGAGACTAGGAACTCCTACGAGCAGTACTTC.